These 23 T cell receptor beta chains originate from one sample sequenced in a study of blood T cell repertoires in COVID-19. Profiling relied on immunoSEQ multiplex PCR, and the TCRdb table lists in-frame clones only, not all of them. The profile shows around 16,000 clones, around 83% of them singletons. Sequencing used peripheral blood. Receptors were obtained from a man between 60 and 75 years old with acute or convalescent COVID-19.

The chain recombines TRBV19 with TRBJ2-5; D gene uncertain. The germline V and J ends were trimmed by 5 bases and 2 bases, with 9 bases remaining between them. Per germline, CDR1 LNHDA and CDR2 SQIVND (reference sequence). This CDR3 comprises 13 residues. The DNA for the CDR3 is TGTGCCAGTAGTCAGGCCAGACAAGAGACCCAGTACTTC. Translating gives CASSQARQETQYF. Filled out from reference TRBV19 and TRBJ2-5, the complete variable domain reads DGGITQSPKYLFRKEGQNVTLSCEQNLNHDAMYWYRQDPGQGLRLIYYSQIVNDFQKGDIAEGYSVSREKKESFPLTVTSAQKNPTAFYLCASSQARQETQYFGPGTRLLVL.

The gene calls are TRBV11-2 and TRBJ1-1, with 9 bases identical to TRBD1. After removal of 5 bases from V and 1 base from J, the junction contained 8 bases not matched to a gene. From germline, CDR1 is SGHAT and CDR2 FQNNGV. The CDR3 totals 16 residues. The CDR3 bases are TGTGCCAGCAGCCCCTGGAGGGACAGGGAGAACACTGAAGCTTTCTTT. Protein: CASSPWRDRENTEAFF.

The V and J genes are TRBV28 and TRBJ2-2; 9 bases fit TRBD1. The CDR3 totals 15 residues. J lost 7 bases, V lost 5 bases, and 8 bases had no gene match. Germline V CDR1 and CDR2: MDHEN, SYDVKM. This chain's CDR3 is CASSVLGQGGGELFF. The CDR3 DNA reads as TGTGCCAGCAGTGTCTTGGGACAGGGAGGCGGGGAGCTGTTTTTT.

The V and J genes are TRBV27 and TRBJ2-7; a weak D match, TRBD1 (6 bases). The CDR3 contains 14 residues. Looked up from germline, CDR1 is MNHEY and CDR2 is SMNVEV (reference sequence). Trimming left V 6 bases short and J 0 bases short, with 12 bases between. The CDR3 region has the DNA TGTGCCAGCAGCCCCGACAGGAACTCCTACGAGCAGTACTTC. Translating gives CASSPDRNSYEQYF.

The genes are TRBV24-1 and TRBJ2-5; weak D call: TRBD1 (6 bases). Trimming stripped 7 bases from V and 8 bases from J, with 13 bases between. The CDR3 loop spans 12 amino acids. CDR1 KGHDR and CDR2 SFDVKD come from the germline V gene. This CDR3 is CATSLQGRTQYF. The CDR3, as DNA: TGTGCCACCAGCTTACAGGGTCGCACCCAGTACTTC.

The rearrangement links TRBV7-8 to TRBJ1-2; D gene unclear. The CDR3 runs 16 residues. CDR1 and CDR2 from the germline V gene are SGHVS and FQNEAQ. Trimming cost V 5 bases and J 4 bases, with 20 bases left between them. CDR3 amino acids: CASSPGKALAGYGYTF. The CDR3 region has the DNA TGTGCCAGCAGCCCGGGAAAAGCACTAGCGGGCTATGGCTACACCTTC.

The V gene is TRBV5-6, the J gene TRBJ1-2; D is uncertain. The CDR3 contains 11 residues. Trimming took off 5 bases at V and 9 bases at J, with 11 bases between the two ends. Germline CDR1 reads SGHDT; CDR2 reads YYEEEE. CDR3 sequence: CASSQRSRYTF. The CDR3 coding sequence is TGTGCCAGCAGTCAGCGGTCACGCTACACCTTC. The variable domain in full, completed from reference TRBV5-6 and TRBJ1-2, reads DAGVTQSPTHLIKTRGQQVTLRCSPKSGHDTVSWYQQALGQGPQFIFQYYEEEERQRGNFPDRFSGHQFPNYSSELNVNALLLGDSALYLCASSQRSRYTFGSGTRLTVV.

This chain joins TRBV6-4 and TRBJ1-1; D ambiguous. Germline assignment: CDR1 MRHNA and CDR2 SNTAGT. Trimming cost V 5 bases and J 1 base, with 8 bases left between them. CDR3 length equals 13 residues. CDR3 sequence reads: CASSIEENTEAFF. The CDR3 DNA is TGTGCCAGCAGTATTGAGGAGAACACTGAAGCTTTCTTT.

This clone was found a few times. The chain combines TRBV2 with TRBJ1-1; weak D call: TRBD1 (5 bases). This CDR3 spans 16 amino acids. The germline V gene has CDR1 SNHLY and CDR2 FYNNEI. V was cut by 1 base and J by 5 bases, with 17 bases left in between. The chain's CDR3 is CASSEGLKAGRTEAFF. For the CDR3, the DNA is TGTGCCAGCAGTGAAGGTCTTAAGGCGGGACGGACTGAAGCTTTCTTT.

V is TRBV9 and J is TRBJ1-1; tentative D call: TRBD1 (6 bases). The germline V gene encodes CDR1 SGDLS and CDR2 YYNGEE. V dropped 4 bases and J dropped 0 bases, with 13 bases sitting between them. This CDR3 is 15 amino acids long. The CDR3 protein is CASSPQGFMNTEAFF. The CDR3 DNA reads TGTGCCAGCAGCCCCCAGGGGTTTATGAACACTGAAGCTTTCTTT.

The genes are TRBV6-1 and TRBJ2-7, with D possibly matching TRBD2 (6 bases). V dropped 3 bases and J dropped 4 bases, with 13 bases sitting between them. This CDR3 has 14 residues. Per germline, CDR1 MNHNS and CDR2 SASEGT. The CDR3 DNA reads TGTGCCAGCAGTGAGGGAGCGGGTATTTACGAGCAGTACTTC. As protein: CASSEGAGIYEQYF.

The rearrangement uses TRBV9 and TRBJ1-2; 10 bases line up with TRBD1. V shed 3 bases, J shed 5 bases, and the junction held 1 base outside the gene matches. The CDR3 is 13 residues long. Germline V CDR1 and CDR2: SGDLS, YYNGEE. CDR3 in amino acids: CASSEDRGYGYTF. The CDR3 nucleotides are TGTGCCAGCAGCGAGGACAGGGGGTATGGCTACACCTTC.

The CDR3 nucleotides are TGTGCCAGCAGCCGTATCCAAGAGACCCAGTACTTC. It specifies CASSRIQETQYF. The J gene is TRBJ2-5, the V gene TRBV5-4; D not resolved. CDR3 length: 12 amino acids. With 4 bases removed from V and 1 base from J, the gap between germline ends came to 5 bases. The V gene's germline CDR1 is SGHNT and CDR2 YYREEE (reference sequence).

The chain links TRBV7-2 to TRBJ2-3; D may be TRBD1 (5 bases). V lost 7 bases and J lost 6, with 14 bases in between. CDR1 and CDR2 (germline): SGHTA, FQGNSA. The CDR3 length is 13 residues. Written as DNA, the CDR3 is TGTGCCAGCACCCCCTCAGGGTACGATACGCAGTATTTT. Protein: CASTPSGYDTQYF.

V usage is TRBV28 and J usage is TRBJ2-7, with 9 positions matching TRBD2. Per germline, CDR1 MDHEN and CDR2 SYDVKM. V was pared by 6 bases and J by 7 bases, with 10 bases of the junction left unmatched. This CDR3 contains 14 residues. CDR3 nucleotides: TGTGCCAGCAGAGGCAGCGGGAGGCTAGGGGAGCAGTACTTC. Amino acid sequence: CASRGSGRLGEQYF.

The gene calls are TRBV18 and TRBJ2-7; tentatively, D is TRBD2 (6 bases). The CDR3 runs 13 residues. The germline gives CDR1 KGHSH, CDR2 LQKENI. V was clipped by 5 bases and J by 4 bases, with 12 bases between them. The CDR3 coding sequence is TGTGCCAGCTCAGGGTCGGGAGCATACGAGCAGTACTTC. This codes for CASSGSGAYEQYF.

The rearrangement links TRBV19 to TRBJ1-2, with D hard to call. The V gene lost 3 bases and the J gene lost 5 bases, with 10 bases spanning the gap. CDR3 length: 13 amino acids. Looked up from germline, CDR1 is LNHDA and CDR2 is SQIVND (reference sequence). In nucleotides, the CDR3 is TGTGCCAGTAGTATCCGGACTGAGTATGGCTACACCTTC. This codes for CASSIRTEYGYTF.

V and J are TRBV12-3 or TRBV12-4 and TRBJ2-7; D is possibly TRBD2 (5 bases). Trimming took off 3 bases at V and 7 bases at J, with 10 bases between the two ends. CDR3 length: 12 amino acids. The CDR3 protein is CASSFSGWEQYF. The CDR3 DNA reads TGTGCCAGCAGTTTTTCGGGGTGGGAGCAGTACTTC.

This clone has only one observation. The chain combines TRBV3-1 (or the pseudogene TRBV3-2) with TRBJ2-2; tentative D call: TRBD1 (6 bases). Per the germline V gene, CDR1 is LGHDT and CDR2 is YNNKEL (reference sequence). Trimming stripped 5 bases from V and 2 bases from J, with 18 bases between. This CDR3 is built from 17 residues. This chain's CDR3 is CASSLDRPLGNTGELFF. In DNA form, the CDR3 reads TGTGCCAGCAGCTTAGACAGGCCTCTGGGAAACACCGGGGAGCTGTTTTTT.

This chain connects TRBV28 to TRBJ2-7; possible D gene TRBD2, 5 bases. The germline V gene has CDR1 MDHEN and CDR2 SYDVKM. V shed 8 bases and J shed 3 bases, with 17 bases lying between them. The CDR3 has 14 residues. The CDR3 DNA follows: TGTGCCAGCTCATTACCGGGGAATCGCTACGAGCAGTACTTC. This codes for CASSLPGNRYEQYF. The full variable domain, in which reference TRBV28 and TRBJ2-7 provide the parts outside the CDR3, is DVKVTQSSRYLVKRTGEKVFLECVQDMDHENMFWYRQDPGLGLRLIYFSYDVKMKEKGDIPEGYSVSREKKERFSLILESASTNQTSMYLCASSLPGNRYEQYFGPGTRLTVT.

This clone is categorized as medium-sized. The chain has TRBV15 and TRBJ2-5; 8 bases align to TRBD2. J gave up 1 base and V 4 bases, and 17 bases lay outside the gene matches. This CDR3 is 19 amino acids long. CDR1 is LNHNV and CDR2 is YYDKDF in the germline V gene (reference sequence). The CDR3 reads CATSTSLAGSSYTQETQYF. CDR3 nucleotides: TGTGCCACCAGCACCTCGCTAGCGGGTTCTAGCTACACCCAAGAGACCCAGTACTTC.

Details on this clone: Other nucleotide sequences from this sample produce the same CDR3. The chain combines TRBV5-8 with TRBJ2-7; 8 nucleotides match TRBD2. V trimming: 3 bases; J trimming: 7 bases; junction bases outside the gene matches: 9. Germline V gene sequence: CDR1 SGHTS, CDR2 YDEGEE. This CDR3 is 14 amino acids long. The DNA for the CDR3 is TGTGCCAGCAGCTACAACGGGAGGGAATATGAGCAGTACTTC. It yields the protein CASSYNGREYEQYF.

This rearrangement joins TRBV27 to TRBJ1-6, with D possibly TRBD1 on 6 matching bases. The CDR3 consists of 17 residues. V lost 7 bases to trimming and J lost 0 bases, with 16 bases between them. Germline assignment: CDR1 MNHEY and CDR2 SMNVEV (reference sequence). The CDR3 region has the DNA TGTGCCAGCACCCCAGGGGCTCTGAGCTCCTATAATTCACCCCTCCACTTT. As protein: CASTPGALSSYNSPLHF.